The clone carrying this T cell receptor beta chain appeared a few times. Its target is unknown. The sample is drawn from a study of cytomegalovirus exposure and HLA in healthy donors. Study-wide background: Roughly four fifths of roughly 400 genotyped donors fell in the Caucasian-associated ancestry cluster.

The primer mix had 60 Vbeta and 13 Jbeta primers. TCRdb keeps only in-frame clones here, not all; method: immunoSEQ multiplex PCR. The top ten hold approximately 6.1% of the sample, which has about 100,000 clones, about a tenth seen once. Study results and limitations: Some public TCRs appeared in many individuals, while most sequences were rare. The study listed 150 to 200 cytomegalovirus-associated TCR beta chains. Reportedly, diagnosis of cytomegalovirus status by the classifier showed high specificity and sensitivity.

This CDR3 contains 12 residues. Germline-derived CDR1 and CDR2 are MGHDK and SYGVNS. Trimming stripped 8 bases from V and 11 bases from J, with 18 bases between. The J gene is TRBJ1-1, the V gene TRBV25-1; weak D call: TRBD1 (5 bases). The sequenced material came from PBMCs. The clonotype was recovered from a man aged 35-49 years in good health and CMV-seropositive. The CDR3 region has the DNA TGTGCCAGCGGCGGGACGGACTCGTGGGCTTTCTTT. Translation: CASGGTDSWAFF.